This is a list of T cell receptor beta chains from one sample in a study of blood T cell repertoires in COVID-19. The protocol was immunoSEQ multiplex PCR, while the TCRdb copy is restricted to in-frame clones and leaves out a portion. The profile shows roughly 43,000 clones, about 85% of them singletons. Sequenced: PBMCs or T cells enriched from blood (not recorded which). Receptor source: a woman between 50 and 59 years old who had recovered from COVID-19. Each CDR3 is given with its conserved first and last residue. D genes are given only for firm matches. For some rows the clone size is stated as once, few or many, or as a class when expanded; others skip it.

>once|TRBV10-3|TRBJ1-1|-
TGTGCCATCAGTGAGTCGCCAGGGTTAATTGAAGCTTTCTTT
CAISESPGLIEAFF
>once|TRBV6-2/TRBV6-3|TRBJ2-3|TRBD2
TGTGCCAGCAGTTACCCGGAGGCTAGCGGGGGTCTTGATACGCAGTATTTT
CASSYPEASGGLDTQYF
>once|TRBV14|TRBJ1-3|-
TGTGCCAGCAGCCAAGGAGCGGGCAGGCCCGGCTCTGGAAACACCATATATTTT
CASSQGAGRPGSGNTIYF
>-|TRBV12-3/TRBV12-4|TRBJ1-4|-
TGTGCCAGCGGAGGAGACGAAAAACTGTTTTTT
CASGGDEKLFF
>-|TRBV6-5|TRBJ1-5|-
TGTGCCAGCACCCTAGGGGGGGAAGCGCAGCCCCAGCATTTT
CASTLGGEAQPQHF
>-|TRBV7-2|TRBJ2-1|-
TGTGCCAGCAGCTTTAGCGGATCCGCCTACAATGAGCAGTTCTTC
CASSFSGSAYNEQFF
>-|TRBV15|TRBJ1-2|-
TGTGCCACCAGCAGAGATTCGGGAAGTAATGCCTTC
CATSRDSGSNAF
>-|TRBV5-4|TRBJ2-3|-
TGTGCCAGCAGCCCCGGCATGGGGGCGCTTAGCACAGATACGCAGTATTTT
CASSPGMGALSTDTQYF
>-|TRBV15|TRBJ1-5|-
TGTGCCACCAGCAGAGCCTTATTAGGAGGGGGCAATCAGCCCCAGCATTTT
CATSRALLGGGNQPQHF
>-|TRBV10-3|TRBJ2-7|TRBD1
TGTGCCATCAGTGGAAGCGCGGGACAGGGGGTAGGCGAGCAGTACTTC
CAISGSAGQGVGEQYF
>-|TRBV29-1|TRBJ2-1|TRBD2
TGCAGCGTTGAGGACCTTGAGAGAGGGGAGGGCTTCTACAATGAGCAGTTCTTC
CSVEDLERGEGFYNEQFF
>-|TRBV18|TRBJ2-2|TRBD1
TGTGCCAGCTCACCGACAGGGGTTAAGTCCGGGGAGCTGTTTTTT
CASSPTGVKSGELFF
>-|TRBV28|TRBJ1-2|-
TGTGCCAGCAGCCCTGGGCAGGGATGGACTAACTATGGCTACACCTTC
CASSPGQGWTNYGYTF
>-|TRBV28|TRBJ2-7|TRBD1
TGTGCCAGCAGGATCGACAGGGACTACGAGCAGTACTTC
CASRIDRDYEQYF
>-|TRBV18|TRBJ1-5|-
TGTGCCAGCTCGCAGGGGAGAAATCAGCCCCAGCATTTT
CASSQGRNQPQHF
>-|TRBV6-5|TRBJ1-2|-
TGTGCCAGCCTAGCTTACCGTGGGGGCTACACCTTC
CASLAYRGGYTF
>-|TRBV18|TRBJ2-1|TRBD2
TGTGCCAGCTCACCATACCTAGCGGGAGGGCCGACCGGTTTCGATGAGCAGTTCTTC
CASSPYLAGGPTGFDEQFF
>-|TRBV2|TRBJ1-4|-
TGTGCCAGCAGTGGGGGCGGGACCCTGAATGAAAAACTGTTTTTT
CASSGGGTLNEKLFF
>-|TRBV2|TRBJ1-5|-
TGTGCCAGCACGGGGGTGAGCAATCAGCCCCAGCATTTT
CASTGVSNQPQHF
>-|TRBV4-3|TRBJ1-5|-
TGCGCCAGCAGCCAAGGGGCCAGGGGTGATCAGCCCCAGCATTTT
CASSQGARGDQPQHF
>-|TRBV19|TRBJ1-4|TRBD1
TGTGCCAGTAGTATGTTGGTGGGACAGAATGAAAAACTGTTTTTT
CASSMLVGQNEKLFF
>-|TRBV5-4|TRBJ2-3|-
TGTGCCAGCAGCTTGGTTAGCGGATACACAGATACGCAGTATTTT
CASSLVSGYTDTQYF
>-|TRBV19|TRBJ1-5|-
TGTGCCAGTAGTGTTAAGTTATGGGGGCATCAGCCCCAGCATTTT
CASSVKLWGHQPQHF
>-|TRBV10-1|TRBJ2-1|TRBD2
TGCGCCAGCAGTGAGTCCTGGACTAGCGGGAGGGGGCCTTACAATGAGCAGTTCTTC
CASSESWTSGRGPYNEQFF
>-|TRBV3-1/TRBV3-2|TRBJ2-5|TRBD2
TGTGCCAGCAGCCAACGGCGGGATAGCAGACTAGCGGAGTCCCCCCAAGAGACCCAGTACTTC
CASSQRRDSRLAESPQETQYF
>few|TRBV18|TRBJ2-1|-
TGTGCCAGCTCACTTTCGGAGGGGTCCTACAATGAGCAGTTCTTC
CASSLSEGSYNEQFF
>-|TRBV7-9|TRBJ1-1|-
TGTGCCAGCAGCTTAGGAGTCATGAACACTGAAGCTTTCTTT
CASSLGVMNTEAFF
>-|TRBV28|TRBJ2-7|TRBD2
TGTGCCAGCAGTCCCCCTGGACTAGCGGGGGGCTACGAGCAGTACTTC
CASSPPGLAGGYEQYF
>-|TRBV3-1/TRBV3-2|TRBJ1-3|TRBD1
TGTGCCAGCAGCCACTTAGGACAGGGTGAGAACACCATATATTTT
CASSHLGQGENTIYF
>once|TRBV10-3|TRBJ2-7|-
TGTGCCATCAGTGAGTTCTCCCTCCGGGACACAACCTACGAGCAGTACTTC
CAISEFSLRDTTYEQYF
>-|TRBV7-2|TRBJ2-2|-
TGTGCCAGCAGCTTTTTGAGCGTCGGTGTTGGCGGGGAGCTGTTTTTT
CASSFLSVGVGGELFF
>-|TRBV7-2|TRBJ1-6|-
TGTGCCAGCAGCCGTAATTATAATTCACCCCTCCACTTT
CASSRNYNSPLHF
>-|TRBV28|TRBJ1-5|-
TGTGCCAGCAGTTACGGGGATCAGCCCCAGCATTTT
CASSYGDQPQHF
>-|TRBV19|TRBJ2-7|-
TGTGCCAGTAGTATCAGGGGAGCCGCACAAGAGTACGAGCAGTACTTC
CASSIRGAAQEYEQYF
>-|TRBV7-2|TRBJ1-6|-
TGTGCCAGCAGCCCCCAGGGACAAACTAATTCACCCCTCCACTTT
CASSPQGQTNSPLHF
>-|TRBV5-1|TRBJ2-2|-
TGCGCCAGCAGCTACAATCCGGGACAGAACACCGGGGAGCTGTTTTTT
CASSYNPGQNTGELFF
>-|TRBV6-6|TRBJ2-3|-
TGTGCCAGCACCCCAGCGGGCGGGGAGGAAGATACGCAGTATTTT
CASTPAGGEEDTQYF